This T cell receptor beta chain is from a study of CD8+CD57+ T cells in acquired aplastic anemia. About the research overall: Read counts for CD4+ cells (from healthy donors) averaged roughly 10 million. Whole-study findings and limits: The study identified more than 25 CD8+ CDR3 sequences shared by patients and controls.

Profiles of TCR beta VDJ and CDR3 were generated from a genomic DNA template. MiXCR, applied by TCRdb to the reads, yields one record per CDR3 protein. This sample has fewer than 250,000 distinct CDR3 sequences, with roughly half found just once. About this clonotype: Its antigen is unidentified. This clone may be a read error of a much larger clone one base away.

Germline V gene data show CDR1 as MNHGY and CDR2 as SVAAGI. The CDR3 sequence is 19 residues long. Trimming pared 5 bases from V and 2 bases from J, leaving 22 bases between. The TCR sequence derives from a human donor in good health, serving as a control. The chain is built from TRBV6-9 and TRBJ2-6; D is perhaps TRBD2 (6 bases). Sample: sorted CD4+, CD8+, or CD8+CD57+ T cells (not recorded which) from PBMCs. The CDR3 protein is CASSHGRPGRKTGANVLTF. As DNA, the CDR3 is TGTGCCAGCAGTCACGGACGGCCGGGGAGGAAAACTGGGGCCAACGTCCTGACTTTC.